Shown below are 19 T cell receptor beta chains from a single sample sequenced in a study of CDR3 diversity in severe acne. TCRdb re-called the PCR reads through MiXCR, storing one row per CDR3 protein. Of tens of thousands of distinct CDR3 sequences detected, 50% to 65% appear once; the ten largest clones hold 14%. The source material was blood. The receptors derive from a male donor in good health, without acne.

In regard to this clonotype: The conserved final phenylalanine or tryptophan is absent from the CDR3, which likely points to a read error. CDR3 in amino acids: CSAEGTGVAGGYETQYS. In DNA form, the CDR3 reads TGCAGCGCTGAAGGGACAGGGGTTGCGGGAGGGTACGAGACCCAGTACTCC. The chain uses TRBV29-1 and TRBJ2-5, with D possibly being TRBD1 (10 bases). The CDR3 has 17 amino acids. The germline gives CDR1 SQVTM, CDR2 ANQGSEA.

This clonotype was seen many times. This chain connects TRBV5-6 to TRBJ1-6; 7 nucleotides agree with TRBD1. Germline V gene lookup returns CDR1 SGHDT and CDR2 YYEEEE. The CDR3 spans 16 residues. After removal of 4 bases from V and 10 bases from J, the junction contained 14 bases not matched to a gene. The CDR3 DNA reads TGTGCCAGCAGCCATGATTGGTTCGACAGGGAGTCACCCCTCCACTTT. This codes for CASSHDWFDRESPLHF.

The chain recombines TRBV7-2 with TRBJ2-7; 13 positions match TRBD2. The V and J ends lost 5 bases and 0 bases, in that order; junction bases with no gene match: 10. This CDR3 is 18 amino acids long. Germline loops: CDR1 SGHTA, CDR2 FQGNSA. For the CDR3, the DNA is TGTGCCAGCAGCCACTCCGGGACTAGCGGGAAGAGCTCCTACGAGCAGTACTTC. It encodes CASSHSGTSGKSSYEQYF.

This clonotype appeared many times. V and J are TRBV11-2 and TRBJ1-4; D gene uncertain. CDR1 and CDR2 from the germline V gene are SGHAT and FQNNGV. The CDR3 loop spans 11 amino acids. V was clipped by 2 bases and J by 7 bases, with 2 bases between them. This CDR3 is CASSLTEKLFF. Here the CDR3 DNA reads TGTGCCAGCAGCTTAACTGAAAAACTGTTTTTT.

The V gene is TRBV29-1, the J gene TRBJ1-1; TRBD1 agrees at 7 bases. With 5 bases clipped from V and 4 bases from J, the junction kept 4 bases outside the gene matches. Germline V lookup: CDR1 SQVTM, CDR2 ANQGSEA. The CDR3 contains 12 residues. CDR3 in amino acids: CSVTGEATEAFF. For the CDR3, the DNA is TGCAGCGTTACAGGGGAGGCCACTGAAGCTTTCTTT.

This clonotype has ten or more counts. The chain recombines TRBV10-3 with TRBJ1-4, with D tentatively TRBD1 (5 bases). Germline V gives CDR1 ENHRY, CDR2 SYGVKD. Trimming removed 6 bases at V and 6 bases at J, with 11 bases between. The CDR3 is 13 residues long. The CDR3 sequence: CAIRGGEDEKLFF. The CDR3 DNA reads TGTGCCATCAGGGGAGGGGAGGATGAAAAACTGTTTTTT.

The rearrangement uses TRBV6-6 and TRBJ2-5; 7 bases agree with TRBD2. The CDR3 sequence is 15 residues long. V lost 6 bases, J lost 9 bases, and 16 bases stayed unmatched. Germline assignment: CDR1 MNHNY and CDR2 SVGAGI (reference sequence). CDR3 sequence: CASSQPPAGTVPQYF. CDR3 nucleotides: TGTGCCAGCAGCCAGCCCCCAGCGGGGACGGTACCCCAGTACTTC.

This sequence joins TRBV30 and TRBJ2-2; no clear D. The CDR3 spans 12 residues. Germline V gene lookup returns CDR1 GTSNPN and CDR2 SVGIG (reference sequence). V was clipped by 1 base and J by 7 bases, with 7 bases between them. In nucleotides, the CDR3 is TGTGCCTGGAGTGATAATAACGGGGAGCTGTTTTTT. Protein sequence: CAWSDNNGELFF. The full variable domain, its missing parts supplied by reference TRBV30 and TRBJ2-2, is SQTIHQWPATLVQPVGSPLSLECTVEGTSNPNLYWYRQAAGRGLQLLFYSVGIGQISSEVPQNLSASRPQDRQFILSSKKLLLSDSGFYLCAWSDNNGELFFGEGSRLTVL.

The CDR3 sequence: CSASPGGKGETQYF. CDR3 coding DNA: TGCAGTGCTAGTCCCGGCGGGAAGGGGGAGACCCAGTACTTC. The genes are TRBV20-1 and TRBJ2-5, with D perhaps TRBD2 (6 bases). Looked up from germline, CDR1 is DFQATT and CDR2 is SNEGSKA (reference sequence). Between the trimmed V and J ends, which lost 3 bases and 5 bases, there was a span of 16 bases. The length of the CDR3 is 14 residues.

This clonotype appeared a few times. The J gene is TRBJ2-3, the V gene TRBV2; no reliable D call. Trimming shortened V by 4 bases and J by 4 bases, and 9 bases separated the two germline ends. Per germline, CDR1 SNHLY and CDR2 FYNNEI. The CDR3 covers 13 residues. CDR3 loop: CASSARRADTQYF. The CDR3 bases are TGTGCCAGCAGTGCGCGGCGAGCAGATACGCAGTATTTT.

Only a few counts were recorded for this clonotype. The J gene is TRBJ2-3, the V gene TRBV20-1; 13 nucleotides align to TRBD2. This CDR3 is 16 amino acids long. Losses at the gene ends were 3 bases for V and 5 bases for J; bases not matched to a gene: 8. Germline loops: CDR1 DFQATT, CDR2 SNEGSKA (reference sequence). In DNA, the CDR3 is TGCAGTGCTAGGGGGACTAGCGGGGTGCAGGGAGATACGCAGTATTTT. The encoded protein is CSARGTSGVQGDTQYF.

The V gene is TRBV20-1, the J gene TRBJ2-5; D is unresolved. V shed 0 bases and J shed 7 bases, with 3 bases lying between them. The CDR3 runs to 10 residues. CDR1 DFQATT and CDR2 SNEGSKA come from the germline V gene (reference sequence). The CDR3 nucleotides are TGCAGTGCTAGAGAGGGGACCCAGTACTTC. Amino acids: CSAREGTQYF.

Concerning this clonotype itself: Sequence at one end of the junction differs from germline and may be a read error. The rearrangement joins TRBV15 to TRBJ1-1; D call uncertain. CDR1 and CDR2 from the germline V gene are LNHNV and YYDKDF (reference sequence). This CDR3 is 13 amino acids long. The chain's CDR3 is CAASRGSNTEAFF. The CDR3 nucleotides read TGTGCCGCCAGCAGAGGGTCGAACACTGAAGCTTTCTTT.

This clonotype was recorded many times. The chain uses TRBV6-1 and TRBJ1-2; no clear D. The germline V gene has CDR1 MNHNS and CDR2 SASEGT. V lost 2 bases, J lost 4 bases, and 35 bases lay in between. The CDR3 is made up of 22 amino acids. CDR3 nucleotide sequence: TGTGCCAGCAGTGAATGTTCGGCCCACTGCTCTGACCTGCGGGCCTACAGCTATGGCTACACCTTC. This gives the protein CASSECSAHCSDLRAYSYGYTF.

The sample holds a few counts of this clonotype. The chain joins TRBV10-3 to TRBJ2-7; possibly TRBD2 for D (5 bases). Germline loops: CDR1 ENHRY, CDR2 SYGVKD. Trimming pared 4 bases from V and 6 bases from J, leaving 7 bases between. This CDR3 has 11 amino acids. CDR3 DNA sequence: TGTGCCATCAGTGTAGGAGGCGAGCAGTACTTC. The encoded protein is CAISVGGEQYF.

The chain combines TRBV19 with TRBJ2-5, with 8 bases fitting TRBD2. This CDR3 comprises 18 residues. Germline V gene data show CDR1 as LNHDA and CDR2 as SQIVND (reference sequence). V gave up 1 base and J gave up 1 base; unmatched junction bases: 11. CDR3 sequence: CASSIARLISGAQETQYF. The CDR3 region has the DNA TGTGCCAGTAGTATAGCCCGTCTGATTAGCGGGGCCCAAGAGACCCAGTACTTC.

The rearrangement joins TRBV7-3 to TRBJ2-5, with 7 positions matching TRBD2. The junction had 7 bases not matched to a gene; V was cut back by 4 bases and J by 2 bases. Germline CDR1 SGHTA, CDR2 FQGTGA. The CDR3 length is 15 residues. For the CDR3, the DNA is TGTGCCAGCAGCTCGAACGGGGGGTCGCAAGAGACCCAGTACTTC. The encoded protein is CASSSNGGSQETQYF.

In its sample, this clonotype ranks as medium-sized. The V gene is TRBV20-1, the J gene TRBJ1-2; 8 bases match TRBD1. This CDR3 region has 11 residues. Trimming cost V 4 bases and J 8 bases; bases outside gene matches: 3. The germline CDR1 and CDR2 sequences are DFQATT and SNEGSKA (reference sequence). CDR3: CSAKDREGYTF. The CDR3 nucleotides read TGCAGTGCTAAGGACAGGGAGGGCTACACCTTC.

The J gene is TRBJ2-3, the V gene TRBV9; possible D gene TRBD1, 6 bases. Looked up from germline, CDR1 is SGDLS and CDR2 is YYNGEE. This CDR3 is built from 16 residues. The germline V and J ends were trimmed by 4 bases and 6 bases, with 21 bases remaining between them. CDR3 sequence: CASSPQAQPGADTQYF. As DNA, the CDR3 is TGTGCCAGCAGCCCGCAAGCCCAGCCAGGGGCCGATACGCAGTATTTT.